Listed below are T cell receptor beta chains from one sample, sequenced in a study of blood T cell repertoires in COVID-19. This table comes from immunoSEQ multiplex PCR, and its TCRdb copy is limited to in-frame clones, with some not included. The sample includes about 250,000 clones, 85% to 95% of them seen just once. Sequencing was done on a sample of PBMCs or T cells enriched from blood (not recorded which). These receptors were collected from a woman under 30 who had recovered from COVID-19. Both conserved end residues are part of each CDR3. The D gene is left open where the match is weak. Clone size is given for some rows only: seen once, a few or many times, or a class if the clone is expanded.

>TRBV9|.|.|TRBJ1-3|13
CASSVDRGNTIYF
TGTGCCAGCAGCGTAGATCGGGGAAACACCATATATTTT
>TRBV2|.|TRBD1|TRBJ1-2|14
CASSDFGQGVFYTF
TGTGCCAGCAGTGATTTCGGACAGGGGGTCTTCTACACCTTC
>TRBV7-9|.|TRBD1|TRBJ2-5|19
CASTLPPGTGTPLEETQYF
TGTGCCAGCACCCTCCCCCCCGGGACAGGGACTCCCCTCGAAGAGACCCAGTACTTC
>TRBV21-1|once|.|TRBJ1-1|15
CASILRDRGNTEAFF
TGTGCCAGCATCTTAAGGGACAGGGGTAACACTGAAGCTTTCTTT
>TRBV5-1|.|TRBD1|TRBJ2-1|14
CASSLGYRGNEQFF
TGCGCCAGCAGCTTGGGCTACAGGGGCAATGAGCAGTTCTTC
>TRBV5-4|.|.|TRBJ1-2|14
CASSQYGQPYGYTF
TGTGCCAGCAGCCAGTACGGACAGCCATATGGCTACACCTTC
>TRBV7-8|.|.|TRBJ1-2|15
CASSLEGRADYGYTF
TGTGCCAGCAGCTTAGAGGGGAGGGCGGACTATGGCTACACCTTC
>TRBV29-1|.|.|TRBJ1-5|12
CSVQGGNQPQHF
TGCAGCGTTCAGGGTGGCAATCAGCCCCAGCATTTT
>TRBV9|.|.|TRBJ1-6|16
CASGQGRHSYNSPLHF
TGTGCCAGCGGTCAAGGGAGACACTCCTATAATTCACCCCTCCACTTT
>TRBV6-2/TRBV6-3|.|.|TRBJ2-7|12
CASSATGTEQYF
TGTGCCAGCAGCGCCACAGGGACCGAGCAGTACTTC
>TRBV4-2|.|.|TRBJ2-7|15
CASSQDLAASYEQYF
TGTGCCAGCAGCCAAGATTTAGCGGCTAGCTACGAGCAGTACTTC
>TRBV19|.|.|TRBJ1-5|14
CASSIPGFDQPQHF
TGTGCCAGTAGTATTCCAGGGTTCGATCAGCCCCAGCATTTT
>TRBV6-2/TRBV6-3|.|TRBD2|TRBJ2-2|17
CASSETSGGWNTGELFF
TGTGCCAGCAGTGAGACTAGCGGGGGGTGGAACACCGGGGAGCTGTTTTTT
>TRBV6-1|.|.|TRBJ1-1|15
CASSEFARINTEAFF
TGTGCCAGCAGTGAATTTGCGAGAATCAACACTGAAGCTTTCTTT
>TRBV19|.|.|TRBJ2-7|17
CASSAGQGPWSSYEQYF
TGTGCCAGTAGTGCAGGGCAGGGGCCGTGGAGCTCCTACGAGCAGTACTTC
>TRBV27|.|TRBD1|TRBJ2-1|15
CASSPQGAFYNEQFF
TGTGCCAGCAGTCCCCAGGGGGCTTTCTACAATGAGCAGTTCTTC
>TRBV7-9|few|.|TRBJ2-7|13
CAGEFSSSYEQYF
TGTGCCGGAGAGTTTTCGAGCTCCTACGAGCAGTACTTC
>TRBV6-2/TRBV6-3|few|TRBD2|TRBJ2-3|18
CASSTAGTSGGAPDTQYF
TGTGCCAGCAGTACGGCCGGGACTAGCGGGGGGGCACCAGATACGCAGTATTTT
>TRBV28|once|.|TRBJ2-7|10
CASEGGEQYF
TGTGCCAGCGAGGGCGGCGAGCAGTACTTC
>TRBV5-6|.|TRBD1|TRBJ1-6|16
CASSLLQGANNSPLHF
TGTGCCAGCAGCTTGCTACAGGGGGCTAATAATTCACCCCTCCACTTT